Below are 14 T cell receptor beta chains sequenced from a single sample in a study of shared clonotypes between healthy human individuals. Produced via immunoSEQ multiplex PCR; TCRdb's table is partial and in-frame only. The sample records some 470,000 clones, around 78% being singletons. Material for sequencing was PBMCs. These receptors were collected from a woman aged 35 to 49 in good health. Some clones in this sample may be carry-over from other donors' samples.

A few counts support this clone. V gene TRBV6-5 combines with J gene TRBJ2-7, with unresolved D. Germline lookup yields CDR1 MNHEY and CDR2 SVGAGI. Trimming removed 0 bases at V and 0 bases at J, with 12 bases between. The CDR3 sequence is 16 residues long. CDR3 sequence: CASSYSRLQSSYEQYF. The CDR3 DNA follows: TGTGCCAGCAGTTACTCGAGGCTCCAAAGCTCCTACGAGCAGTACTTC.

The chain carries TRBV30 and TRBJ1-2; possibly TRBD1 for D (5 bases). CDR1 and CDR2 (germline): GTSNPN, SVGIG (reference sequence). V shed 0 bases and J shed 3 bases, with 17 bases lying between them. The CDR3 contains 16 residues. The CDR3 sequence is CAWSVLWRQTYYGYTF. CDR3 sequence (DNA): TGTGCCTGGAGTGTACTGTGGAGACAGACTTACTATGGCTACACCTTC.

The CDR3 DNA reads as TGTGCCAGCAGCTTAGGGACAGGGAAGACCCAGTACTTC. It yields the protein CASSLGTGKTQYF. The V call is TRBV5-6, the J call TRBJ2-5; 9 bases match TRBD1. The germline V gene encodes CDR1 SGHDT and CDR2 YYEEEE. This CDR3 contains 13 residues. Losses at the gene ends were 2 bases for V and 6 bases for J; bases not matched to a gene: 2.

As concerns this clone: Other DNA sequences in this sample translate to the same CDR3. The CDR3, as DNA: TGTGCCAGCAGCCTTCAGGGGGGAAGGGCTGAAGCTTTCTTT. This codes for CASSLQGGRAEAFF. This chain joins TRBV5-4 and TRBJ1-1; 7 nucleotides align to TRBD1. Germline V gives CDR1 SGHNT, CDR2 YYREEE (reference sequence). V lost 4 bases to trimming and J lost 6 bases; unmatched junction nucleotides: 9. The CDR3 is made up of 14 amino acids.

The table lists this clone with a few counts. V is TRBV4-2 and J is TRBJ2-3, with a possible D match to TRBD2 (5 bases). This CDR3 spans 16 amino acids. Trimming took off 0 bases at V and 5 bases at J, with 15 bases between the two ends. Looked up from germline, CDR1 is LGHNA and CDR2 is YNFKEQ. The CDR3 protein is CASSQEGPSNLDTQYF. The CDR3 nucleotides read TGTGCCAGCAGCCAAGAGGGTCCTAGCAATCTAGATACGCAGTATTTT.

This clone has a handful of counts. The chain links TRBV2 to TRBJ2-2, with TRBD2 matching over 10 bases. V lost 5 bases, J lost 5 bases, and 5 bases stayed unmatched. The CDR3 consists of 15 residues. Germline V lookup: CDR1 SNHLY, CDR2 FYNNEI. This CDR3 reads CASSPSGRETGELFF. DNA of the CDR3: TGTGCCAGCAGTCCTAGCGGGAGAGAGACCGGGGAGCTGTTTTTT.

V gene TRBV5-1 combines with J gene TRBJ1-2; D is unresolved. From germline, CDR1 is SGHRS and CDR2 YFSETQ. The germline V and J ends were trimmed by 0 bases and 8 bases, with 17 bases remaining between them. CDR3 length: 15 amino acids. CDR3 coding DNA: TGCGCCAGCAGCTTGGGGACGGGTATATTGAAGGGCTACACCTTC. This translates into CASSLGTGILKGYTF.

This clone was counted at least ten times. Other DNA sequences of this sample code for an identical CDR3. The chain is built from TRBV30 and TRBJ1-6; D remains ambiguous. The germline V gene encodes CDR1 GTSNPN and CDR2 SVGIG (reference sequence). The CDR3 sequence is 11 residues long. Trimming pared 2 bases from V and 8 bases from J, leaving 4 bases between. As DNA, the CDR3 is TGTGCCTGGAGTAGGGATTCACCCCTCCACTTT. Amino acid sequence: CAWSRDSPLHF.

The chain combines TRBV27 with TRBJ2-7; no firm D call. CDR1 and CDR2 from the germline V gene are MNHEY and SMNVEV (reference sequence). CDR3 length: 13 amino acids. Trimming cost V 3 bases and J 3 bases, with 9 bases left between them. CDR3 coding DNA: TGTGCCAGCAGTTTTGCACCCAACTACGAGCAGTACTTC. This sequence encodes CASSFAPNYEQYF.

The chain recombines TRBV2 with TRBJ2-7, with TRBD1 identical over 8 bases. Trimming cost V 8 bases and J 2 bases; bases outside gene matches: 5. This CDR3 region has 13 residues. The germline CDR1 and CDR2 sequences are SNHLY and FYNNEI. The CDR3 is CASGAGGPYEQYF. CDR3 bases: TGTGCCAGCGGCGCAGGGGGCCCCTACGAGCAGTACTTC.

The chain combines TRBV5-1 with TRBJ2-2, with no clear D. This CDR3 region has 15 residues. Trimming pared 4 bases from V and 0 bases from J, leaving 10 bases between. CDR1 SGHRS and CDR2 YFSETQ come from the germline V gene. The DNA for the CDR3 is TGCGCCAGCAGCAACCGTGGGACGAACACCGGGGAGCTGTTTTTT. Amino acid sequence: CASSNRGTNTGELFF.

The CDR3 DNA follows: TGTGCCAGTAGTATAGATACAGACCAAGAGACCCAGTACTTC. This translates into CASSIDTDQETQYF. The chain has TRBV19 and TRBJ2-5; D ambiguous. V gave up 0 bases and J gave up 0 bases, with 5 bases separating them. The CDR3 spans 14 residues. From germline, CDR1 is LNHDA and CDR2 SQIVND (reference sequence).

J is TRBJ2-1 and V is TRBV4-2; 13 bases fit TRBD2. J lost 6 bases, V lost 2 bases, and 10 bases had no gene match. The V gene's germline CDR1 is LGHNA and CDR2 YNFKEQ. This CDR3 has 18 residues. The CDR3: CASSQSTSGRFVANEQFF. CDR3 DNA: TGTGCCAGCAGCCAATCGACTAGCGGGAGGTTCGTGGCCAATGAGCAGTTCTTC.

The chain combines TRBV7-2 with TRBJ2-7; D is unresolved. V lost 6 bases, J lost 0 bases, and 15 bases lay in between. CDR1 is SGHTA, CDR2 FQGNSA, per germline. This CDR3 comprises 15 residues. The CDR3 DNA is TGTGCCAGCAGACAGTTCGCGGAGACCTCCTACGAGCAGTACTTC. Protein product: CASRQFAETSYEQYF.